This T cell receptor beta chain was profiled in a study of identical twins. Study-level findings and limits: Insertions were reduced in abundant cord blood beta clonotypes but not in memory repertoires. The study found weaker excess twin sharing in beta out-of-frame sequences. Invariant cells of the MAIT and iNKT types might have partly distorted the zero-insertion analyses.

This clonotype came up a few times. Antigen specificity is unknown. Template switching (which added a universal primer site) was used, and cDNA carried unique molecular identifiers. TCRdb reanalysed the 5' RACE reads using MiXCR and keeps one entry per CDR3 protein. The sample includes about 810,000 distinct CDR3 sequences, roughly 12% seen only once; the top ten take about 1.5%. The V and J ends lost 6 bases and 1 base respectively, with 10 bases between them. The CDR3 loop spans 14 amino acids. The V gene's germline CDR1 is MNHNS and CDR2 SASEGT. This sample was shared with a second study, whose subject was yellow fever vaccine responses in identical twins.

This sequence joins TRBV6-1 and TRBJ1-3, with D hard to call. The sequence came from a young woman in good health. The sample was PBMCs. This CDR3 is CASRVSESGNTIYF. The CDR3 DNA follows: TGTGCCAGCAGGGTCAGTGAGTCTGGAAACACCATATATTTT.